Detailed here is one T cell receptor (beta chain). This entry belongs to a study of blood T cell repertoires in COVID-19. Study overall: From the United States, Italy and Spain came samples of acute and convalescent COVID-19. The analysed material was cDNA or gDNA that came from T cells, B-cell-depleted T cells, or PBMCs.

Clones were sequenced by immunoSEQ multiplex PCR, and TCRdb holds only the in-frame ones, with some missing. The table lists some 240,000 clones, around 85% of them singletons, with 2.5% to 3.5% in the top ten. Individuals aged about 18 to 100 years were recruited from roughly 23 US areas. Each participant's cohort was designated according to participant-reported clinical history. J lost 3 bases, V lost 2 bases, and 4 bases had no gene match. CDR1 is SGHVS and CDR2 is FNYEAQ in the germline V gene. This CDR3 has 15 amino acids. Material for sequencing was PBMCs or T cells enriched from blood (not recorded which). The sequence was obtained from a woman aged 40-49 years with acute COVID-19. The chain joins TRBV7-6 to TRBJ1-5, with TRBD1 matching over 7 bases. In DNA form, the CDR3 reads TGTGCCAGCAGCTTAACACAGGGGCTCAATCAGCCCCAGCATTTT. Translating it yields CASSLTQGLNQPQHF.